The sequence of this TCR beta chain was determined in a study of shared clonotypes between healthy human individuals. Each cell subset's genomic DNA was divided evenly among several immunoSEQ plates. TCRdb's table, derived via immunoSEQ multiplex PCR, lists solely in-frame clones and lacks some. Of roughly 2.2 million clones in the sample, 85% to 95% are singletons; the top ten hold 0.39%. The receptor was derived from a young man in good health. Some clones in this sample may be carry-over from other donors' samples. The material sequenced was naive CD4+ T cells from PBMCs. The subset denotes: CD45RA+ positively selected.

This chain's CDR3 is CASGSGPSGRAGYEQYF. The CDR3 bases are TGTGCCAGCGGCTCAGGGCCCAGCGGGAGGGCCGGGTACGAGCAGTACTTC. The chain has TRBV28 and TRBJ2-7; 10 nucleotides agree with TRBD2. The germline V gene has CDR1 MDHEN and CDR2 SYDVKM. V trimming: 8 bases; J trimming: 4 bases; junction bases outside the gene matches: 17. The CDR3 is 17 amino acids.